The 21 T cell receptor beta chains presented below share a single source sample, sequenced in a study of T cell changes during pregnancy in multiple sclerosis. TCRdb's copy holds only in-frame clones and misses some; the assay was immunoSEQ multiplex PCR. The repertoire holds nearly 110,000 clones, with under 95% as singletons. Here the sequenced sample was peripheral blood, taken after pregnancy. These receptors were obtained from a female donor with multiple sclerosis, enrolled in a pregnancy study.

The chain is built from TRBV10-3 and TRBJ1-6; TRBD1 matches at 8 bases. CDR1 is ENHRY, CDR2 SYGVKD, per germline. V was clipped by 6 bases and J by 10 bases; unmatched bases: 8. This CDR3 is built from 14 residues. For the CDR3, the DNA is TGTGCCATCAGGGACAGGGAAACAGGCTCACCCCTCCACTTT. Its translation is CAIRDRETGSPLHF.

The V call is TRBV30, the J call TRBJ1-2; D ambiguous. This CDR3 has 12 residues. V lost 7 bases and J 7 bases, leaving 16 bases between the germline ends. Germline V gene lookup returns CDR1 GTSNPN and CDR2 SVGIG (reference sequence). CDR3: CASPAGDAGYTF. The CDR3, as DNA: TGTGCCTCCCCGGCCGGAGACGCTGGCTACACCTTC.

The chain joins TRBV7-2 to TRBJ1-3; weak D call: TRBD1 (5 bases). Trimming pared 2 bases from V and 0 bases from J, leaving 11 bases between. The germline V gene has CDR1 SGHTA and CDR2 FQGNSA. The CDR3 has 16 residues. CDR3: CASSLFTGPSGNTIYF. CDR3 sequence (DNA): TGTGCCAGCAGCTTATTTACAGGCCCCTCTGGAAACACCATATATTTT.

This clone turned up a few times. This chain joins TRBV18 and TRBJ1-1; tentatively, D is TRBD1 (5 bases). With 6 bases removed from V and 0 bases from J, the gap between germline ends came to 17 bases. The CDR3 has 16 amino acids. Germline CDR1 reads KGHSH; CDR2 reads LQKENI. The CDR3 loop reads CASSPSGGYMNTEAFF. The CDR3 DNA follows: TGTGCCAGCTCGCCCTCGGGGGGTTACATGAACACTGAAGCTTTCTTT.

V is TRBV18 and J is TRBJ2-7; D remains ambiguous. V shed 6 bases and J shed 6 bases, with 9 bases lying between them. CDR3 length: 11 amino acids. CDR1 KGHSH and CDR2 LQKENI come from the germline V gene. The CDR3 here is CASSSPGEQYF. Here the CDR3 DNA reads TGTGCCAGCTCTTCACCGGGCGAGCAGTACTTC.

The genes are TRBV7-8 and TRBJ2-5; perhaps TRBD2 as D (5 bases). The CDR3 consists of 16 residues. V was cut by 1 base and J by 5 bases, with 17 bases left in between. CDR1 and CDR2 from the germline V gene are SGHVS and FQNEAQ. CDR3 loop: CASSLDERALGETQYF. In DNA, the CDR3 is TGTGCCAGCAGCTTAGACGAGAGGGCCTTGGGGGAGACCCAGTACTTC.

This rearrangement joins TRBV7-8 to TRBJ1-2; no definite D call. The V end was cut by 2 bases, the J end by 2 bases, with 6 bases between. The CDR3 consists of 13 residues. Germline V gives CDR1 SGHVS, CDR2 FQNEAQ. The CDR3 DNA sequence: TGTGCCAGCAGCTTAACACCCAACTATGGCTACACCTTC. This codes for CASSLTPNYGYTF.

V gene TRBV6-6 combines with J gene TRBJ1-3, with unresolved D. The V gene's germline CDR1 is MNHNY and CDR2 SVGAGI (reference sequence). V lost 7 bases, J lost 0 bases, and 13 bases lay in between. This CDR3 contains 15 residues. The CDR3 sequence: CASTHPPVSGNTIYF. CDR3 DNA sequence: TGTGCCAGCACCCACCCCCCAGTCTCTGGAAACACCATATATTTT.

The chain links TRBV9 to TRBJ2-1, with TRBD1 matching over 9 bases. Germline-derived CDR1 and CDR2 are SGDLS and YYNGEE. V lost 4 bases and J lost 7; bases outside the gene matches: 6. This CDR3 region has 14 residues. The CDR3 loop is CASSKNGQGNEQFF. The CDR3 DNA is TGTGCCAGCAGCAAGAACGGACAGGGGAATGAGCAGTTCTTC.

V is TRBV5-1 and J is TRBJ2-3; TRBD2 aligns across 7 bases. Trimming at V came to 0 bases and at J to 4 bases, leaving 8 bases not matched to a gene. The CDR3 runs 16 residues. CDR1 and CDR2 from the germline V gene are SGHRS and YFSETQ. As DNA, the CDR3 is TGCGCCAGCAGCTTGGCGGGGGGATCAATGGCAGATACGCAGTATTTT. This codes for CASSLAGGSMADTQYF.

The gene calls are TRBV18 and TRBJ2-2, with 15 bases that match TRBD2. CDR1 and CDR2 from the germline V gene are KGHSH and LQKENI. The V gene end was trimmed by 5 bases and the J gene end by 1 base; junction bases not matched to a gene: 5. This CDR3 region has 18 residues. The CDR3 sequence: CASSDGTSGRRNTGELFF. CDR3 in DNA: TGTGCCAGCTCAGACGGGACTAGCGGGAGGAGGAACACCGGGGAGCTGTTTTTT.

The V gene is TRBV23-1, the J gene TRBJ2-5, with 10 bases aligning to TRBD2. TRBV23-1 belongs to the ORF category, with a function that is uncertain. V was pared by 0 bases and J by 4 bases, with 11 bases of the junction left unmatched. This CDR3 is built from 18 residues. CDR3 DNA: TGCGCCAGCAGTCAATCGAGGCTAGCGGGGGACGAGGGAGAGACCCAGTACTTC. This sequence encodes CASSQSRLAGDEGETQYF.

This clone was counted once. The chain uses TRBV18 and TRBJ1-2; D gene uncertain. Germline values: CDR1 KGHSH, CDR2 LQKENI. The germline V and J ends were trimmed by 3 bases and 4 bases, with 15 bases remaining between them. The CDR3 sequence is 15 residues long. CDR3 sequence: CASSPRLSPSYGYTF. CDR3 nucleotide sequence: TGTGCCAGCTCACCGCGGCTTTCACCTTCCTATGGCTACACCTTC.

The rearrangement uses TRBV27 and TRBJ2-1, with D hard to call. The V gene lost 7 bases and the J gene lost 4 bases, with 8 bases spanning the gap. Germline V gene sequence: CDR1 MNHEY, CDR2 SMNVEV (reference sequence). There are 12 residues in the CDR3. Here the CDR3 reads CASTGRYNEQFF. The CDR3 DNA is TGTGCCAGCACAGGAAGGTACAATGAGCAGTTCTTC.

J is TRBJ1-2 and V is TRBV5-1; D remains ambiguous. The CDR3 is made up of 15 amino acids. Per germline, CDR1 SGHRS and CDR2 YFSETQ. Trimming took 3 bases from V and 5 from J, leaving 17 bases between them. The CDR3 region has the DNA TGCGCCAGCAGCTCGCCCTTGTGGGGAGGATATGGCTACACCTTC. The encoded protein is CASSSPLWGGYGYTF.

This clone was observed a single time. This chain uses TRBV30 with TRBJ2-2, with TRBD2 matching over 13 bases. Trimming took 2 bases from V and 0 from J; bases not matched to a gene: 12. Germline-derived CDR1 and CDR2 are GTSNPN and SVGIG (reference sequence). This CDR3 has 20 amino acids. CDR3 sequence: CAWSFFRTSGGPANTGELFF. DNA of the CDR3: TGTGCCTGGAGTTTCTTCCGGACTAGCGGGGGCCCAGCGAACACCGGGGAGCTGTTTTTT.

The J gene is TRBJ1-2, the V gene TRBV4-1; 7 nucleotides match TRBD1. Germline CDR1 reads MGHRA; CDR2 reads YSYEKL. The CDR3 is 12 amino acids. The trim removed 5 bases at V and 6 bases at J, leaving 3 bases unmatched. The DNA of the CDR3 is TGCGCCAGCAGCAGACAGGGAGATGGCTACACCTTC. Translating it yields CASSRQGDGYTF.

In DNA, the CDR3 is TGTGCCACCAGAAAAAACAGGGGGAACTCCTACGAGCAGTACTTC. Its translation: CATRKNRGNSYEQYF. The chain couples TRBV15 to TRBJ2-7; TRBD1 matches at 8 bases. With 6 bases clipped from V and 0 bases from J, the junction kept 7 bases outside the gene matches. CDR1 is LNHNV, CDR2 YYDKDF, per germline (reference sequence). The CDR3 spans 15 residues.

The chain employs TRBV9 and TRBJ2-7; perhaps TRBD2 as D (6 bases). Germline CDR1 SGDLS, CDR2 YYNGEE. This CDR3 has 14 residues. V dropped 4 bases and J dropped 4 bases, with 15 bases sitting between them. The CDR3 spells CASSPGLLGYEQYF. The CDR3 nucleotides read TGTGCCAGCAGCCCTGGACTACTGGGATACGAGCAGTACTTC.

The chain recombines TRBV6-6 with TRBJ1-5, with TRBD1 as a possible D gene (5 bases). V gave up 7 bases and J gave up 0 bases, with 13 bases separating them. In germline, CDR1 is MNHNY, CDR2 SVGAGI (reference sequence). The CDR3 sequence is 15 residues long. The CDR3 sequence: CASNPGRYSNQPQHF. CDR3 nucleotide sequence: TGTGCCAGCAACCCAGGGCGTTATAGCAATCAGCCCCAGCATTTT.

The chain joins TRBV27 to TRBJ2-1, with TRBD2 identical over 10 bases. Germline values: CDR1 MNHEY, CDR2 SMNVEV (reference sequence). The CDR3 spans 17 residues. V lost 2 bases to trimming and J lost 7 bases; unmatched junction nucleotides: 11. The CDR3 is CASSLRLAGGTLNEQFF. The CDR3 DNA follows: TGTGCCAGCAGTTTAAGGTTAGCGGGAGGTACCTTAAATGAGCAGTTCTTC.